A selection of T cell receptor beta chains follows, all from one sample in a study of vaccination and CD4 T cells after COVID-19. These receptors have no known antigen. TCRdb redid the calling of the PCR reads with MiXCR, one entry per CDR3 protein. The table has roughly 10,000 distinct CDR3 sequences, less than 70% seen once. The sequenced sample consisted of CD4+ T cells from blood, cultured in vitro. These receptor sequences come from a human donor who had recovered from COVID-19. The CDR3 runs from the conserved cysteine through the conserved F or W. The D gene is left open where the match is weak. The listing skips clone size in some rows; elsewhere it reads once, few, many or a size class.

>NA|NA|TRBJ1-2|TRBV19
CASRESGTNYGYTF
TGTGCCAGTAGAGAATCAGGGACCAACTATGGCTACACCTTC
>NA|TRBD2|TRBJ2-1|TRBV4-3
CASSQNSGSYNEQFF
TGCGCCAGCAGCCAAAATAGCGGGTCCTACAATGAGCAGTTCTTC
>NA|TRBD2|TRBJ2-5|TRBV2
CASMRLAGGRETQYF
TGTGCCAGCATGAGGCTAGCGGGGGGGCGGGAGACCCAGTACTTC
>NA|NA|TRBJ1-5|TRBV20-1
CSATDYSNQPQHF
TGCAGTGCTACGGACTATAGCAATCAGCCCCAGCATTTT
>NA|NA|TRBJ1-3|TRBV28
CASSLTFGGGISGNTIYF
TGTGCCAGCAGTCTAACCTTCGGGGGGGGAATCTCTGGAAACACCATATATTTT
>NA|NA|TRBJ1-5|TRBV20-1
CSARPDGSNRPQHF
TGCAGTGCTAGACCCGACGGGAGCAATCGGCCCCAGCATTTT
>NA|NA|TRBJ1-2|TRBV11-2
CASSLEVGPGGYTF
TGTGCCAGCAGCTTAGAGGTGGGACCGGGTGGCTACACCTTC
>few|NA|TRBJ1-2|TRBV28
CASSLGREIGYTF
TGTGCCAGCAGTTTAGGGAGGGAGATTGGCTACACCTTC
>NA|NA|TRBJ2-1|TRBV19
CASSGRGPNEQFF
TGTGCCAGTAGCGGGAGAGGTCCCAATGAGCAGTTCTTC
>few|NA|TRBJ1-5|TRBV27
CASSPRSNQPQHF
TGTGCCAGCAGTCCCCGTAGCAATCAGCCCCAGCATTTT
>NA|TRBD2|TRBJ2-2|TRBV30
CAGAGGRALNTGELFF
TGTGCCGGAGCCGGGGGGAGGGCGCTAAACACCGGGGAGCTGTTTTTT
>NA|NA|TRBJ1-1|TRBV29-1
CSVARRMNTEAFF
TGCAGCGTTGCCCGGCGGATGAACACTGAAGCTTTCTTT
>NA|NA|TRBJ2-3|TRBV19
CASSTTGTATQYF
TGTGCCAGTAGTACCACAGGAACCGCTACGCAGTATTTT
>large|TRBD1|TRBJ2-7|TRBV20-1
CSVYRGLSYEQYF
TGCAGTGTCTACAGGGGCCTCTCCTACGAGCAGTACTTC
>NA|TRBD1|TRBJ2-7|TRBV11-2
CASSPGTGVEQYF
TGTGCCAGCAGCCCCGGGACAGGGGTCGAGCAGTACTTC
>NA|TRBD1|TRBJ2-1|TRBV27
CASTTTGTGMFF
TGTGCCAGCACCACTACCGGGACAGGGATGTTCTTC
>NA|NA|TRBJ1-1|TRBV10-1
CASRTAKNTEAFF
TGCGCCAGTCGGACAGCCAAGAACACTGAAGCTTTCTTT
>few|NA|TRBJ1-5|TRBV6-2/TRBV6-3
CASSPHSNQPQHF
TGTGCCAGCAGCCCACATAGCAATCAGCCCCAGCATTTT
>few|NA|TRBJ2-2|TRBV10-3
CAIRSSTGNTGELFF
TGTGCCATCAGGAGCTCGACAGGGAACACCGGGGAGCTGTTTTTT
>NA|NA|TRBJ1-1|TRBV6-5
CASSLLKSSDFQAFF
TGTGCCAGCAGTTTACTCAAAAGCAGTGACTTTCAAGCTTTCTTT
>NA|TRBD1|TRBJ1-5|TRBV28
CASSLPGQGGNQPQHF
TGTGCCAGCAGTTTACCGGGACAGGGTGGCAATCAGCCCCAGCATTTT
>NA|TRBD2|TRBJ2-5|TRBV24-1
CATSDFGGSQETQYF
TGTGCCACCAGTGATTTCGGGGGGTCACAAGAGACCCAGTACTTC
>few|NA|TRBJ2-5|TRBV20-1
CSASLVGGGEETQYF
TGCAGTGCGAGTTTAGTGGGAGGGGGTGAGGAGACCCAGTACTTC
>few|TRBD2|TRBJ2-1|TRBV6-1
CASSPDGLAGGNEQFF
TGTGCCAGCAGCCCCGATGGTCTAGCGGGGGGGAATGAGCAGTTCTTC
>NA|NA|TRBJ1-2|TRBV7-2
CASSSRDAANYGYTF
TGTGCCAGCAGCTCTCGGGACGCTGCTAACTATGGCTACACCTTC
>NA|TRBD1|TRBJ1-1|TRBV5-1
CASSLQGARNTEAFF
TGCGCCAGCAGCTTGCAGGGGGCAAGGAACACTGAAGCTTTCTTT
>NA|TRBD1|TRBJ1-4|TRBV2
CASSEFGKGTDEKLFF
TGTGCCAGCAGTGAATTTGGGAAAGGGACAGATGAAAAACTGTTTTTT
>NA|NA|TRBJ2-4|TRBV20-1
CSAVDLAKNIQYF
TGCAGTGCTGTTGATCTAGCCAAAAACATTCAGTACTTC
>few|NA|TRBJ1-1|TRBV15
CATSRPGGLNTEAFF
TGTGCCACCAGCAGACCCGGGGGGTTGAACACTGAAGCTTTCTTT
>NA|NA|TRBJ1-1|TRBV6-1
CASSAPLGAGDTEAFF
TGTGCCAGCAGTGCCCCCCTTGGAGCAGGGGACACTGAAGCTTTCTTT
>NA|TRBD1|TRBJ1-2|TRBV10-3
CAISVRDSLYGYTF
TGTGCCATCAGTGTTAGGGACAGCCTCTATGGCTACACCTTC
>NA|TRBD2|TRBJ2-6|TRBV7-9
CASSGAGANVLTF
TGCGCGAGTAGCGGGGCTGGGGCCAACGTCCTGACTTTC
>NA|TRBD2|TRBJ2-7|TRBV5-4
CASSHSTSGGVYEQYF
TGTGCCAGCAGCCACTCTACTAGCGGGGGAGTCTACGAGCAGTACTTC
>NA|TRBD2|TRBJ2-4|TRBV20-1
CSAGGEVVGAKNIQYF
TGCAGTGCTGGGGGGGAGGTGGTGGGGGCCAAAAACATTCAGTACTTC
>NA|TRBD1|TRBJ2-2|TRBV2
CASSTGQGTGELFF
TGTGCCAGCAGTACGGGACAGGGGACCGGGGAGCTGTTTTTT
>NA|NA|TRBJ1-5|TRBV7-2
CASSLEGNSRNQPQHF
TGTGCCAGCAGCTTAGAGGGCAACTCGCGAAATCAGCCCCAGCATTTT
>NA|NA|TRBJ1-2|TRBV6-5
CASSSTGNYGYTF
TGTGCCAGCAGTTCCACAGGAAACTATGGCTACACCTTC
>NA|TRBD1|TRBJ2-5|TRBV24-1
CATSDQDRTQETQYF
TGTGCCACCAGTGACCAGGACAGGACTCAAGAGACCCAGTACTTC
>NA|NA|TRBJ1-1|TRBV14
CASSQDREWVGYTEAFF
TGTGCCAGCAGCCAAGACAGGGAGTGGGTAGGTTACACTGAAGCTTTCTTT
>NA|NA|TRBJ2-2|TRBV19
CASSIYPNTGELFF
TGTGCCAGTAGTATATACCCGAACACCGGGGAGCTGTTTTTT
>few|TRBD2|TRBJ2-3|TRBV7-9
CASSLTSGSGTDTQYF
TGTGCCAGCAGTTTGACTAGCGGGAGCGGCACAGATACGCAGTATTTT
>NA|TRBD1|TRBJ1-1|TRBV10-3
CAIREDRGNTEAFF
TGTGCCATCAGGGAGGACAGGGGGAACACTGAAGCTTTCTTT
>NA|NA|TRBJ1-6|TRBV6-1
CASSEQAGNSPLHF
TGTGCCAGCAGTGAACAGGCAGGGAATTCACCCCTCCACTTT
>NA|NA|TRBJ1-1|TRBV6-1
CASIGVTEAFF
TGTGCCAGCATTGGGGTGACTGAAGCTTTCTTT
>NA|NA|TRBJ1-5|TRBV10-3
CAISDLGGNQPQHF
TGTGCCATCAGTGACCTGGGGGGCAATCAGCCCCAGCATTTT
>NA|TRBD1|TRBJ1-2|TRBV6-1
CASSQQGARGYTF
TGTGCCAGCAGTCAACAGGGGGCGCGGGGCTACACCTTC
>NA|TRBD1|TRBJ1-1|TRBV30
CAWRATGGAFF
TGTGCCTGGAGGGCGACAGGGGGAGCTTTCTTT
>NA|TRBD1|TRBJ1-6|TRBV6-1
CASRGTGYNSPLHF
TGTGCCAGCAGAGGGACAGGTTATAATTCACCCCTCCACTTT
>NA|TRBD2|TRBJ2-5|TRBV6-2/TRBV6-3
CASKSLAVGTQYF
TGTGCCAGCAAGAGTCTAGCGGTGGGGACCCAGTACTTC
>few|TRBD1|TRBJ2-2|TRBV7-3
CASSYNRGAGELFF
TGTGCCAGCAGCTATAACAGGGGAGCCGGGGAGCTGTTTTTT
>few|NA|TRBJ1-2|TRBV7-2
CASSFDGLYGYTF
TGTGCCAGCAGCTTTGACGGACTATATGGCTACACCTTC
>NA|TRBD1|TRBJ1-5|TRBV2
CASRQDRGSNQPQHF
TGTGCCAGCAGACAGGACAGGGGGAGCAATCAGCCCCAGCATTTT
>NA|NA|TRBJ1-6|TRBV7-2
CASSQKPLAPLHF
TGTGCCAGCAGCCAAAAACCCCTAGCACCCCTCCACTTT
>few|NA|TRBJ1-5|TRBV19
CASSGRVSNQPQHF
TGTGCCAGTAGCGGCAGGGTTAGCAATCAGCCCCAGCATTTT
>few|NA|TRBJ2-2|TRBV7-3
CASRAETNTGELFF
TGTGCCAGCAGAGCGGAGACGAACACCGGGGAGCTGTTTTTT
>NA|TRBD1|TRBJ1-6|TRBV19
CASSAQDRGNSPLHF
TGTGCCAGTAGCGCCCAGGACAGGGGTAATTCACCCCTCCACTTT
>NA|TRBD1|TRBJ1-2|TRBV7-2
CASSPGTDYGYTF
TGTGCCAGCAGCCCAGGGACAGACTATGGCTACACCTTC